A single sample is the source of the 2 T cell receptor beta chains below, sequenced in a study of a mutant IDH1 vaccine in newly diagnosed glioma. No antigen is known for these receptors. Some clones are missing from TCRdb's copy, which holds only in-frame ones; the method was immunoSEQ multiplex PCR. The sample carries roughly 32,000 clones, 82% recorded once. Documented time point: week 35, safety follow-up. Doses consisted of 300 ug of mutant IDH1 20-mer peptide each, paired with topical imiquimod. Sequenced material: PBMCs, taken from a glioma patient whose treatment included an IDH1 peptide vaccine. The receptors originated from a woman between 18 and 29 years old with glioma.

The chain combines TRBV5-1 with TRBJ2-2, with D uncertain. Germline lookup yields CDR1 SGHRS and CDR2 YFSETQ. The V and J ends lost 8 bases and 2 bases respectively, with 16 bases between them. This CDR3 is 15 amino acids long. The CDR3 spells CASSPMISNTGELFF. CDR3 DNA: TGCGCCAGTTCCCCCATGATTTCTAACACCGGGGAGCTGTTTTTT.

The chain carries TRBV5-1 and TRBJ2-1; TRBD2 is a possible D gene (5 bases). The CDR3 consists of 14 residues. V was pared by 0 bases and J by 6 bases, with 10 bases between. From germline, CDR1 is SGHRS and CDR2 YFSETQ. CDR3 sequence: CASSLGLATNEQFF. The CDR3 coding sequence is TGCGCCAGCAGCTTGGGTCTAGCTACCAATGAGCAGTTCTTC.